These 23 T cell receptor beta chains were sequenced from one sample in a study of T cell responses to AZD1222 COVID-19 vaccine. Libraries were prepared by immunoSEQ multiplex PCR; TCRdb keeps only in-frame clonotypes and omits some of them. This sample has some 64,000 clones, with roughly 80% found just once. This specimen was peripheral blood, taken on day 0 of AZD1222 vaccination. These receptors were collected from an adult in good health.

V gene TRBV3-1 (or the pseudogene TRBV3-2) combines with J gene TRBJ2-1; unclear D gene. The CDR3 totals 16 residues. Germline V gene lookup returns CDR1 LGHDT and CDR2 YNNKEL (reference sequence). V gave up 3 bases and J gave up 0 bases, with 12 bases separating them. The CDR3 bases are TGTGCCAGCAGCCAGTTCTTGGCGAGCTCCTACAATGAGCAGTTCTTC. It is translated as CASSQFLASSYNEQFF.

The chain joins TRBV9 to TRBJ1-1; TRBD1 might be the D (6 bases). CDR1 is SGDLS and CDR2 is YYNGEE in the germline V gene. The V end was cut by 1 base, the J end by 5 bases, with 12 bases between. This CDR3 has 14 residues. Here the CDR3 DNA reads TGTGCCAGCAGCGTATTGGGGGCCGGTACTGAAGCTTTCTTT. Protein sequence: CASSVLGAGTEAFF. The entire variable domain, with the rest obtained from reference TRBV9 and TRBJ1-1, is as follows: DSGVTQTPKHLITATGQRVTLRCSPRSGDLSVYWYQQSLDQGLQFLIQYYNGEERAKGNILERFSAQQFPDLHSELNLSSLELGDSALYFCASSVLGAGTEAFFGQGTRLTVV.

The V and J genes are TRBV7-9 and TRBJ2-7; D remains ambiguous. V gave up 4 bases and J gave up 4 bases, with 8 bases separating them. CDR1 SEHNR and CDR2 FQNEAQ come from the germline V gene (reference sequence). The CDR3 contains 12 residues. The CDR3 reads CASSSRPYEQYF. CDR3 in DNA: TGTGCCAGCAGCTCGCGTCCTTACGAGCAGTACTTC.

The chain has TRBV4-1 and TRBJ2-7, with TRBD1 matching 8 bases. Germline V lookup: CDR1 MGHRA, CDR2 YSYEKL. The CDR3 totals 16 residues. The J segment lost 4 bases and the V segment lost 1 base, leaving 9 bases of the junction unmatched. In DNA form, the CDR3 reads TGCGCCAGCAGCCAAGGGGTGGACAGGGACACTTACGAGCAGTACTTC. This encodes CASSQGVDRDTYEQYF.

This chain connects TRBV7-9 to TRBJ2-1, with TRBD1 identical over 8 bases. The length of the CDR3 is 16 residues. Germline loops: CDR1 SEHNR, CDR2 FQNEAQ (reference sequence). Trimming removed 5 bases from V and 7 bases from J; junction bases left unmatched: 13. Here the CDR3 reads CASSPRTGTLKNEQFF. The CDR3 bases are TGTGCCAGCAGCCCAAGGACAGGGACTCTCAAAAATGAGCAGTTCTTC.

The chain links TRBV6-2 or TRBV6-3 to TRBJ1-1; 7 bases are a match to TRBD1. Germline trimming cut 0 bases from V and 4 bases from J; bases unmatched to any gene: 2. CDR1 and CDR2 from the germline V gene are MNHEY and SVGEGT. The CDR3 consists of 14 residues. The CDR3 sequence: CASSYSDRVTEAFF. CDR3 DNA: TGTGCCAGCAGTTACTCTGACAGGGTCACTGAAGCTTTCTTT.

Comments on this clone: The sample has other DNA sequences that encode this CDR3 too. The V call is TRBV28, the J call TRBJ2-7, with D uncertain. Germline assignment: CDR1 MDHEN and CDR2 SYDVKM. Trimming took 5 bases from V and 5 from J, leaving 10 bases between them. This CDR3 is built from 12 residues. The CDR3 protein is CASSLPDDEQYF. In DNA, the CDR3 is TGTGCCAGCAGTCTCCCGGACGACGAGCAGTACTTC.

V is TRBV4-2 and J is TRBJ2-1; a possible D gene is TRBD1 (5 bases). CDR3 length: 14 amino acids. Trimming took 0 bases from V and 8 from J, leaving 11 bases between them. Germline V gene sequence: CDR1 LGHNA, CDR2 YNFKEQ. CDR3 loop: CASSQELRGDEQFF. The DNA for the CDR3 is TGTGCCAGCAGCCAAGAGTTAAGGGGCGATGAGCAGTTCTTC.

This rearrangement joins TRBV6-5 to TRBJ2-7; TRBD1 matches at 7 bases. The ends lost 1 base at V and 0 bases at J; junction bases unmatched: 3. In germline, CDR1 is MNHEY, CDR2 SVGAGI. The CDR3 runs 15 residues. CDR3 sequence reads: CASSYYRDSSYEQYF. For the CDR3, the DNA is TGTGCCAGCAGTTACTACCGGGACAGCTCCTACGAGCAGTACTTC.

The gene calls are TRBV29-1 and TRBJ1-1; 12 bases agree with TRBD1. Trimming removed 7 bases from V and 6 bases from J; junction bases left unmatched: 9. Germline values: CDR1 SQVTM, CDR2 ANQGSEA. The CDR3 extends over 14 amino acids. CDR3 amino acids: CSATGTGGASEAFF. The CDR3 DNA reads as TGCAGCGCAACGGGGACAGGGGGCGCTTCTGAAGCTTTCTTT.

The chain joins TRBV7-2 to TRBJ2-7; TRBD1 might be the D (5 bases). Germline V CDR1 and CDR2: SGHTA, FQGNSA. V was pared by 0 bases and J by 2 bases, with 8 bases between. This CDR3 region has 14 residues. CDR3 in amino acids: CASSLAGLAYEQYF. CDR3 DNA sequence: TGTGCCAGCAGCTTAGCGGGGCTAGCCTACGAGCAGTACTTC.

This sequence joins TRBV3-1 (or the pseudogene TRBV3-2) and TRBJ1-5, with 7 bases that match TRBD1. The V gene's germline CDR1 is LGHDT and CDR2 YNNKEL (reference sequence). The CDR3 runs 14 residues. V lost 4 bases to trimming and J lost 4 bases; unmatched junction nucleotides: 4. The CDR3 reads CASSPRQGNQPQHF. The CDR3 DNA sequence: TGTGCCAGCAGCCCCCGACAGGGTAATCAGCCCCAGCATTTT.

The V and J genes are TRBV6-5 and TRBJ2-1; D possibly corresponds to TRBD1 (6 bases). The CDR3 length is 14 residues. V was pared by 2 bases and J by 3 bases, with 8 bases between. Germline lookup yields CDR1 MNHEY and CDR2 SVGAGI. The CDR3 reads CASSYTTGYNEQFF. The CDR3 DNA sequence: TGTGCCAGCAGTTACACGACAGGCTACAATGAGCAGTTCTTC.

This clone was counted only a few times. The CDR3 loop reads CASSPVGTGSMNTEAFF. In DNA, the CDR3 is TGTGCCAGCAGCCCAGTGGGGACAGGGAGCATGAACACTGAAGCTTTCTTT. The gene calls are TRBV3-1 (or the pseudogene TRBV3-2) and TRBJ1-1; 9 bases match TRBD1. The germline CDR1 and CDR2 sequences are LGHDT and YNNKEL (reference sequence). The ends lost 4 bases at V and 0 bases at J; junction bases unmatched: 9. This CDR3 has 17 amino acids.

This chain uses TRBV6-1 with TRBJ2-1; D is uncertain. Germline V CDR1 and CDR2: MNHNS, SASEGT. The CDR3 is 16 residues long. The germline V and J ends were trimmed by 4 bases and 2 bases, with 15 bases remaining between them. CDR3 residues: CASSAQLNPPYNEQFF. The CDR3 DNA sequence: TGTGCCAGCAGTGCCCAACTTAATCCCCCCTACAATGAGCAGTTCTTC.

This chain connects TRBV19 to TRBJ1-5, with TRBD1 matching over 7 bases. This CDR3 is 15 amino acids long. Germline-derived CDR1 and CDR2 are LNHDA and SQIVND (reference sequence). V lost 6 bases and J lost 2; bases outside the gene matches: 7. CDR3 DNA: TGTGCCAGTAGCAGCGGGACAGCGGGCAATCAGCCCCAGCATTTT. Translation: CASSSGTAGNQPQHF.

CDR3 loop: CASSLTGGSSPLHF. The CDR3 nucleotides read TGTGCCAGCAGCTTAACAGGGGGAAGTTCACCCCTCCACTTT. The chain employs TRBV7-9 and TRBJ1-6; 8 positions agree with TRBD1. CDR3 length: 14 residues. Losses at the gene ends were 2 bases for V and 9 bases for J; bases not matched to a gene: 3. CDR1 is SEHNR and CDR2 is FQNEAQ in the germline V gene (reference sequence).

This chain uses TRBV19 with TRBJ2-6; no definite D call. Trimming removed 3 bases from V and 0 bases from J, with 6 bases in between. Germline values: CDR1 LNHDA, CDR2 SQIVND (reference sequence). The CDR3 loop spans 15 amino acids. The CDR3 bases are TGTGCCAGTAGTATGGACCACTCTGGGGCCAACGTCCTGACTTTC. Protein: CASSMDHSGANVLTF.

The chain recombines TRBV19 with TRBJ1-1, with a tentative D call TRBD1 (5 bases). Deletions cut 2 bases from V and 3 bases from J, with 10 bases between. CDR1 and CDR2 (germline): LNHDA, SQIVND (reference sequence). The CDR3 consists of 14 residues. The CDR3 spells CASSIKGKDTEAFF. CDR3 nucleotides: TGTGCCAGTAGTATAAAGGGGAAAGACACTGAAGCTTTCTTT.

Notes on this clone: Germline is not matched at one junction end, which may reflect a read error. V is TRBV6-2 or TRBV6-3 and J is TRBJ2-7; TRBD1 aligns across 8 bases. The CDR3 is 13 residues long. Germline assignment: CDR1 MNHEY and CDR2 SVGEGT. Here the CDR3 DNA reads TGTGCCAGCAGTTCGGACAGGGCCTACGGGCAGTACTTC. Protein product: CASSSDRAYGQYF.

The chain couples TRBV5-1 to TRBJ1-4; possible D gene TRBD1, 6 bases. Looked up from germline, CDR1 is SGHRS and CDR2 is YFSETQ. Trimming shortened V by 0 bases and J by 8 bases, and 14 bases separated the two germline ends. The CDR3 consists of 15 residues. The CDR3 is CASSLDGGVEEKLFF. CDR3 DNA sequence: TGCGCCAGCAGCTTGGATGGGGGCGTGGAGGAAAAACTGTTTTTT. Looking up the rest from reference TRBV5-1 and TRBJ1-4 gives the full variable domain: KAGVTQTPRYLIKTRGQQVTLSCSPISGHRSVSWYQQTPGQGLQFLFEYFSETQRNKGNFPGRFSGRQFSNSRSEMNVSTLELGDSALYLCASSLDGGVEEKLFFGSGTQLSVL.

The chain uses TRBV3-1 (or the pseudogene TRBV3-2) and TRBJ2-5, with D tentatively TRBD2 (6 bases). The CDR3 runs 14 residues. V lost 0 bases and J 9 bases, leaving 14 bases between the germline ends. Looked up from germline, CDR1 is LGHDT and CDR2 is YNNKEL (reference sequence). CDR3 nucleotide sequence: TGTGCCAGCAGCCAAGATGGATGGCCGGGGGCCCAGTACTTC. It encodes CASSQDGWPGAQYF.

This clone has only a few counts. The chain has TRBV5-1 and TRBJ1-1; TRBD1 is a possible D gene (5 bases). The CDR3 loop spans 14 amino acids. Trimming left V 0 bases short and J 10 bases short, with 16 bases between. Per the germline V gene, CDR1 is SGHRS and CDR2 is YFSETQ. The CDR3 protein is CASSLEHTGDTAFF. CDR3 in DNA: TGCGCCAGCAGCTTGGAACACACAGGAGATACAGCTTTCTTT.